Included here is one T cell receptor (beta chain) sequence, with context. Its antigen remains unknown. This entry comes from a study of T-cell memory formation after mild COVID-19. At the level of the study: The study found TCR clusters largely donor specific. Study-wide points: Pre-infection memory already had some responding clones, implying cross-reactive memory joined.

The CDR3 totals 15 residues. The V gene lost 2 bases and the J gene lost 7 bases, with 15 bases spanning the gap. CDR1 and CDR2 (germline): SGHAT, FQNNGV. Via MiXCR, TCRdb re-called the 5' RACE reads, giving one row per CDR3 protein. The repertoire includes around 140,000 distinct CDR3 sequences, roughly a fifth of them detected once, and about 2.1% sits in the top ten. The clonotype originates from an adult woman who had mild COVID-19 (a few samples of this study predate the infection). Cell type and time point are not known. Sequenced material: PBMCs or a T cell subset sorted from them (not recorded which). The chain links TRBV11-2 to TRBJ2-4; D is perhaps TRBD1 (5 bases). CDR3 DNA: TGTGCCAGCAGCTTAATTAGGGCAGGGAAGAACATTCAGTACTTC. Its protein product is CASSLIRAGKNIQYF.